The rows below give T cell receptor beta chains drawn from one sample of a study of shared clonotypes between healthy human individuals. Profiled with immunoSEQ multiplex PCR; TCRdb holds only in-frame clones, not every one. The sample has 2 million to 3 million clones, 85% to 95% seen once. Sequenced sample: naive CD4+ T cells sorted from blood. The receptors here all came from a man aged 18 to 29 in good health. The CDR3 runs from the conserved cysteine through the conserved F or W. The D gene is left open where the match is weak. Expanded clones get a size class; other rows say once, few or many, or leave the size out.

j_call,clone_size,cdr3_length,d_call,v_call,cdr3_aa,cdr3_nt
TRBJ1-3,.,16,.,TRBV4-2,CASSQGLADSGNTIYF,TGTGCCAGCAGCCAAGGTCTGGCAGACTCTGGAAACACCATATATTTT
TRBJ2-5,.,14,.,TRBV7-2,CASSQSGGAVTQYF,TGTGCCAGCAGCCAATCGGGTGGAGCGGTGACCCAGTACTTC
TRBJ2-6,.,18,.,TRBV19,CASSIYGTPNSGANVLTF,TGTGCCAGTAGTATTTATGGGACTCCGAACTCTGGGGCCAACGTCCTGACTTTC
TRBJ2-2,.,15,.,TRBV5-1,CASTRDREGTGELFF,TGCGCCAGCACCCGTGACAGGGAGGGCACCGGGGAGCTGTTTTTT
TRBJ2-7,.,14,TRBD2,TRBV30,CAWAGLAGSYEQYF,TGTGCCTGGGCTGGGCTAGCGGGATCCTACGAGCAGTACTTC
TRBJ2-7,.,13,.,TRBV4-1,CASSQGVSYEQYF,TGCGCCAGCAGCCAAGGTGTTTCCTACGAGCAGTACTTC
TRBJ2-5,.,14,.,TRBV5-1,CASSLRGSGETQYF,TGCGCCAGCAGCTTGAGAGGGAGTGGGGAGACCCAGTACTTC
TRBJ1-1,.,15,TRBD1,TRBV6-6,CASSYTGGANTEAFF,TGTGCCAGCAGTTATACAGGGGGAGCGAACACTGAAGCTTTCTTT
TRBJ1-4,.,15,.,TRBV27,CASSSLGGRNEKLFF,TGTGCCAGCAGCTCCCTGGGGGGGCGGAATGAAAAACTGTTTTTT
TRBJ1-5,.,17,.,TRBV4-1,CASSQVSAWGLNQPQHF,TGCGCCAGCAGCCAAGTATCGGCCTGGGGGCTTAATCAGCCCCAGCATTTT
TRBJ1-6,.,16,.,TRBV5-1,CASSLGASSYNSPLHF,TGCGCCAGCAGCTTGGGTGCGAGCTCCTATAATTCACCCCTCCACTTT
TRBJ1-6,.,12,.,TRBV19,CASSNQDSPLHF,TGTGCCAGTAGTAACCAGGATTCACCCCTCCACTTT
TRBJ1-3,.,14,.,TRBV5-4,CASGSEGSGNTIYF,TGTGCCAGCGGGTCGGAGGGCTCTGGAAACACCATATATTTT
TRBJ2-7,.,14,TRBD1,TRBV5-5,CASNLGTGGDEQYF,TGTGCCAGCAACCTTGGGACAGGGGGCGACGAGCAGTACTTC
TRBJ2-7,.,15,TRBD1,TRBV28,CASRSYRGASYEQYF,TGTGCCAGCAGGTCATACAGGGGCGCATCCTACGAGCAGTACTTC
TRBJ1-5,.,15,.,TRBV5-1,CASSLDSPSNQPQHF,TGCGCCAGCAGCTTGGACAGTCCTAGCAATCAGCCCCAGCATTTT
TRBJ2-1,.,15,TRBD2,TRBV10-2,CASFHFAGGINEQFF,TGCGCCAGCTTCCACTTCGCGGGAGGAATCAATGAGCAGTTCTTC
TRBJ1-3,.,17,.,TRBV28,CASSLSGLTSSGNTIYF,TGTGCCAGCAGTTTATCAGGACTTACGAGCTCTGGAAACACCATATATTTT
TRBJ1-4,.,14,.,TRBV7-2,CASSFRATNEKLFF,TGTGCCAGCAGCTTCAGAGCAACTAATGAAAAACTGTTTTTT
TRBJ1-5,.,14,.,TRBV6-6,CASSLSGSSQPQHF,TGTGCCAGCAGTCTTTCAGGGAGTTCTCAGCCCCAGCATTTT
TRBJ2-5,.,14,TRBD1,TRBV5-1,CASSGETGRETQYF,TGCGCCAGCAGCGGGGAGACAGGGAGAGAGACCCAGTACTTC
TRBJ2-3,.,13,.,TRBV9,CASSNDWGDTQYF,TGTGCCAGCAGCAACGACTGGGGGGATACGCAGTATTTT
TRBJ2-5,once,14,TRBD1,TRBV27,CASSLTGAQETQYF,TGTGCCAGCAGTTTGACAGGGGCCCAAGAGACCCAGTACTTC
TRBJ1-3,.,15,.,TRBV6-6,CASSYSADSGNTIYF,TGTGCCAGCAGTTACTCTGCGGACTCTGGAAACACCATATATTTT
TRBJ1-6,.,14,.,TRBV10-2,CASTILGRDSPLHF,TGCGCCAGCACCATCCTGGGACGGGATTCACCCCTCCACTTT
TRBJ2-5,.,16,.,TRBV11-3,CASSPGGQGGRETQYF,TGTGCCAGCAGCCCCGGAGGGCAGGGAGGTCGAGAGACCCAGTACTTC
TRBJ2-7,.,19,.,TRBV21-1,CASSKGKRTSGSASYEQYF,TGTGCCAGCAGCAAAGGGAAAAGGACTAGCGGGAGCGCCTCCTACGAGCAGTACTTC
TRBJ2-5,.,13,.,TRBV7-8,CASSFGLQETQYF,TGTGCCAGCAGCTTCGGACTCCAAGAGACCCAGTACTTC
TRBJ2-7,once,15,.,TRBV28,CASIPGATRPYEQYF,TGTGCCAGCATCCCAGGGGCTACCCGCCCCTACGAGCAGTACTTC
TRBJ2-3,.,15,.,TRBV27,CASGTGQTLPNTQYF,TGTGCCAGCGGGACCGGACAGACGCTTCCGAATACGCAGTATTTT
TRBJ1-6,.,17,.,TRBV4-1,CASSQTLLQGDNSPLHF,TGCGCCAGCAGCCAGACCTTACTACAGGGAGATAATTCACCCCTCCACTTT
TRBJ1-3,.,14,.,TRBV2,CASSAQGNGNTIYF,TGTGCCAGCAGTGCTCAGGGAAATGGAAACACCATATATTTT
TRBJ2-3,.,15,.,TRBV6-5,CASRRTESSTDTQYF,TGTGCCAGCAGGAGGACTGAATCTAGCACAGATACGCAGTATTTT
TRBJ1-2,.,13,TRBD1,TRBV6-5,CASRVTGNYGYTF,TGTGCCAGCAGGGTGACAGGGAACTATGGCTACACCTTC
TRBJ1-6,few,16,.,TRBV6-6,CASRVTRRGRDSPLHF,TGTGCCAGCAGAGTTACCCGGAGGGGTAGGGATTCACCCCTCCACTTT
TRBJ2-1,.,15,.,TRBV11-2,CASSLGGVGTNEQFF,TGTGCCAGCAGCTTAGGTGGGGTAGGAACGAATGAGCAGTTCTTC
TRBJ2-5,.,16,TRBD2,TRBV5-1,CASSLVGTSVQETQYF,TGCGCCAGCAGCTTGGTCGGGACTAGCGTCCAAGAGACCCAGTACTTC
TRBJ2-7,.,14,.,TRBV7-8,CASSFVTRASEQYF,TGTGCCAGCAGCTTTGTTACGAGAGCAAGCGAGCAGTACTTC
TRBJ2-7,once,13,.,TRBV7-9,CASSLDGIAKQYF,TGTGCCAGCAGCTTAGATGGCATCGCAAAGCAGTACTTC
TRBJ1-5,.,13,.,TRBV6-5,CASSYSTGRPQHF,TGTGCCAGCAGTTACTCGACCGGACGGCCCCAGCATTTT
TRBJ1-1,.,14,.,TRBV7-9,CASSTPGANTEAFF,TGTGCCAGCAGCACACCGGGGGCAAACACTGAAGCTTTCTTT